The clone carrying this T cell receptor beta chain was observed at least ten times. Its antigen is not known. This specimen belongs to a study of T cells in Graves' hyperthyroidism and ophthalmopathy. CDR3 length equals 15 residues. Germline V lookup: CDR1 SGDLS, CDR2 YYNGEE. Trimming took off 4 bases at V and 8 bases at J, with 19 bases between the two ends. Researchers amplified the TCR beta CDR3 regions from RNA transcripts. First-round RT-PCR targeting the TCR CDR3 was performed with the HTBI primer set. TCRdb processed the multiplex PCR reads anew with MiXCR; each CDR3 protein has one entry. The sample lists hundreds of thousands of distinct CDR3 sequences, 14% to 15% occurring once. General study findings and limits: Clonotypes that were expanded in thyroid above 0.001 mostly appeared in blood too.

It was uncontrolled infection, other autoimmune disease, pregnancy or lactation that excluded patients. V usage is TRBV9 and J usage is TRBJ1-3; the D gene is possibly TRBD1 (5 bases). Sequencing input: blood. The receptor was isolated from a man aged 18-30 years with Graves' ophthalmopathy. This CDR3 is CASSTKSRVTDTIYF. The CDR3 nucleotides read TGTGCCAGCAGCACCAAGTCACGAGTGACAGACACCATATATTTT.